This TCR beta chain emerged from a study of T-cell memory formation after mild COVID-19. Points from the study as a whole: Cross-reactive memory seemingly joined, as some responding clones were found in pre-infection memory.

The CDR3 extends over 16 amino acids. V gave up 1 base and J gave up 5 bases, with 17 bases separating them. Germline-derived CDR1 and CDR2 are SGHVS and FQNEAQ. UMIs and sample barcodes were carried by the TCR alpha and TCR beta cDNA libraries that 5'RACE produced using constant-segment primers. From the 5' RACE reads, TCRdb called clonotypes with MiXCR, one entry per CDR3 protein. This table has about 430,000 distinct CDR3 sequences, 24% appearing once. In its sample, this clonotype was seen a few times. The antigen remains undetermined. This sequence originates from an adult woman who had mild COVID-19 (a few samples of this study predate the infection). Cell type and time point are not known. V and J are TRBV7-8 and TRBJ1-2; no definite D call. Sequenced: PBMCs or a T cell subset sorted from them (not recorded which). CDR3 DNA: TGTGCCAGCAGCTTAGAGCGCCGTCGTTTCCTTTATGGCTACACCTTC. This encodes CASSLERRRFLYGYTF.